This T cell receptor (beta chain) comes out of a study of beta chain features in type 1 diabetes. All of the isolated RNA was reverse transcribed, so expressed TCRB transcripts were sequenced. Sequenced by immunoSEQ multiplex PCR; TCRdb stores in-frame clones only, minus some. The table includes hundreds of thousands of clones, around 15% detected once. This clone turned up a few times. Germline V gives CDR1 MNHEY, CDR2 SVGAGI. The CDR3 spans 15 residues. V dropped 0 bases and J dropped 4 bases, with 11 bases sitting between them. The source of this sequence is a young man in good health. The sequencing input was naive CD4+ T cells from blood. The chain couples TRBV6-5 to TRBJ2-3; D might be TRBD1 (6 bases). In nucleotides, the CDR3 is TGTGCCAGCAGTTACTCGCCAGGGGCCCCAGATACGCAGTATTTT. As protein: CASSYSPGAPDTQYF.